Sequencing of this T cell receptor (beta chain) was carried out in a study of blood T cell repertoires in COVID-19. At the level of the study: Some COVID-19 samples were acute and others convalescent; all came from the United States, Italy and Spain. T cells, B-cell-depleted T cells, or PBMCs provided the cDNA or gDNA that served as material.

In the study's own analysis: Estimated nucleated cell counts came from reference gene primer amplification. Assay: immunoSEQ multiplex PCR; the TCRdb copy retains only in-frame clones and omits some. V and J calls and clone size follow that table, whereas D and trimming were derived from the DNA. This table holds 150,000 to 200,000 clones, around nine tenths found once. The germline V gene has CDR1 SGHAT and CDR2 FQNNGV. The CDR3 loop spans 17 amino acids. The J segment lost 7 bases and the V segment lost 0 bases, leaving 9 bases of the junction unmatched. Sequenced sample: peripheral blood. The sequence was collected from a man aged 18 to 29 with active or convalescent COVID-19. V and J are TRBV11-2 and TRBJ1-6, with 7 positions matching TRBD1. CDR3: CASSLDLSGGGNSPLHF. In DNA, the CDR3 is TGTGCCAGCAGCTTAGATCTCTCAGGGGGTGGAAATTCACCCCTCCACTTT.